Shown below are 8 T cell receptor beta chains from a single sample sequenced in a study of cytomegalovirus exposure and HLA in healthy donors. The method was immunoSEQ multiplex PCR; TCRdb's version includes in-frame clones alone and lacks a portion of them. The sample consists of 200,000 to 250,000 clones, 90% to 95% of them appearing once. The sample taken for sequencing was PBMCs. These receptors all come from a young woman in good health and CMV-seronegative.

The rearrangement links TRBV27 to TRBJ2-1; TRBD2 might be the D (7 bases). Trimming shortened V by 6 bases and J by 9 bases, and 24 bases separated the two germline ends. The CDR3 consists of 16 residues. Germline loops: CDR1 MNHEY, CDR2 SMNVEV (reference sequence). CDR3 nucleotide sequence: TGTGCCAGCAGCCGCGAAGGGGGGAGGGGGATCGTTGAGCAGTTCTTC. Translation gives CASSREGGRGIVEQFF.

This chain links TRBV4-1 with TRBJ2-1; 10 bases line up with TRBD2. Germline CDR1 is MGHRA and CDR2 is YSYEKL. V lost 2 bases to trimming and J lost 3 bases; unmatched junction nucleotides: 7. The CDR3 contains 17 residues. CDR3 nucleotide sequence: TGCGCCAGCAGCCAACCAACGTCTAGCGGGAGCTACAATGAGCAGTTCTTC. It translates to CASSQPTSSGSYNEQFF.

The chain carries TRBV6-6 and TRBJ1-2; D not certain. Between the trimmed V and J ends, which lost 2 bases and 1 base, there was a span of 11 bases. The CDR3 runs to 15 residues. Germline CDR1 and CDR2: MNHNY and SVGAGI (reference sequence). The chain's CDR3 is CASSYPAEGNYGYTF. CDR3 sequence (DNA): TGTGCCAGCAGTTACCCGGCAGAGGGTAACTATGGCTACACCTTC.

The chain couples TRBV5-1 to TRBJ1-1; 7 nucleotides line up with TRBD1. The CDR3 extends over 15 amino acids. CDR1 and CDR2 from the germline V gene are SGHRS and YFSETQ. The J segment lost 4 bases and the V segment lost 3 bases, leaving 9 bases of the junction unmatched. The CDR3 spells CASSSWTGGSTEAFF. DNA of the CDR3: TGCGCCAGCAGCTCCTGGACAGGCGGAAGCACTGAAGCTTTCTTT.

This chain uses TRBV18 with TRBJ1-1, with 10 bases identical to TRBD1. Per the germline V gene, CDR1 is KGHSH and CDR2 is LQKENI. This CDR3 contains 19 residues. The V segment lost 4 bases and the J segment 4 bases; nucleotides outside the gene matches: 18. The DNA for the CDR3 is TGTGCCAGCTCACGCTCTTCCAGCCCGGGACAGGGGTCGGGCACTGAAGCTTTCTTT. Its protein product is CASSRSSSPGQGSGTEAFF.

This chain joins TRBV7-8 and TRBJ2-1; no clear D. The V gene lost 2 bases and the J gene lost 4 bases, with 12 bases spanning the gap. This CDR3 is built from 15 residues. Germline CDR1 reads SGHVS; CDR2 reads FQNEAQ. Written as DNA, the CDR3 is TGTGCCAGCAGCTTATGGCCGCTCCTTTACAATGAGCAGTTCTTC. It translates to CASSLWPLLYNEQFF.

This chain links TRBV30 with TRBJ2-3; 9 nucleotides agree with TRBD2. Per the germline V gene, CDR1 is GTSNPN and CDR2 is SVGIG (reference sequence). V gave up 3 bases and J gave up 7 bases; unmatched junction bases: 14. The CDR3 sequence is 16 residues long. The CDR3 DNA follows: TGTGCCTGGAGCCGAGAGCCCCTAGCGGGAAAGTATACGCAGTATTTT. It is translated as CAWSREPLAGKYTQYF.

This clone was observed a single time. The CDR3 here is CASSLRAGGYNEQFF. For the CDR3, the DNA is TGCGCCAGCAGCTTGAGAGCGGGAGGATACAATGAGCAGTTCTTC. V usage is TRBV5-1 and J usage is TRBJ2-1; 9 bases align to TRBD2. Unmatched junction bases numbered 3, after V lost 1 base and J lost 4 bases. The CDR3 runs to 15 residues. Germline assignment: CDR1 SGHRS and CDR2 YFSETQ.